This paragraph reports one T cell receptor (beta chain). No antigen is known for it. Reverse transcription of roughly 0.5 to 1 ug RNA used random hexamers. Amplification of TCR beta CDR3 by immunoSEQ multiplex PCR spanned 54 Vbeta and 13 Jbeta. Using its own MiXCR run on the immunoSEQ multiplex PCR reads, TCRdb lists one record per CDR3 protein. The sample has about 130,000 distinct CDR3 sequences, around 94% seen once. The data were taken from a study of CD8 T cells in Susac syndrome. Findings of the study overall: The authors acknowledged that the study's TCR sequencing and HLA analysis involved relatively few individuals.

The V and J ends lost 7 bases and 4 bases respectively, with 11 bases between them. The germline CDR1 and CDR2 sequences are SNHLY and FYNNEI. The length of the CDR3 is 13 residues. The authors carried out high-throughput sequencing of TCR beta. They applied it to CD8+ and CD4+ T cells obtained from blood. Negative isolation yielded CD4+ and CD8+ T cells, and FACS enriched TEMRA cells. The origin of this receptor is a human donor in good health. The sequenced material came from CD4+ T cells from PBMCs. V usage is TRBV2 and J usage is TRBJ2-1, with D unresolved. CDR3 nucleotide sequence: TGTGCCAGCACCTCGACCAATTACAATGAGCAGTTCTTC. Amino acid sequence: CASTSTNYNEQFF.